This TCR beta chain comes out of a study of T cells in Graves' hyperthyroidism and ophthalmopathy. Across the whole study: Blood from the periphery was taken at initial diagnosis, before any treatment.

This clonotype was counted only a few times. Graves' hyperthyroidism is called stable when ophthalmopathy does not progress within 18 months. Diagnostic decisions used clinical symptoms, serum thyroxine and TRAb, thyroid ultrasound and orbital computed tomography. The CDR3 regions of TCR beta were amplified from RNA transcripts. The HTBI primer set drove a first-round RT-PCR of the TCR CDR3. TCRdb reprocessed the multiplex PCR reads with MiXCR, giving one entry per CDR3 protein. The sample has 700,000 to 950,000 distinct CDR3 sequences; approximately 40% are singletons. This clonotype was sampled from a woman aged 40 to 50 with Graves' hyperthyroidism. Sequencing input: blood.

This CDR3 reads CASSSIGRLGTEAFF. Here the CDR3 DNA reads TGTGCCAGCAGTTCAATTGGGCGCCTAGGGACTGAAGCTTTCTTT. V and J are TRBV6-6 and TRBJ1-1; D ambiguous. V lost 4 bases and J 5 bases, leaving 17 bases between the germline ends. CDR1 and CDR2 (germline): MNHNY, SVGAGI (reference sequence). CDR3 length equals 15 residues.